The next 22 T cell receptor beta chains were all read from a single sample in a study of cytomegalovirus exposure and HLA in healthy donors. The PCR had 60 Vbeta and 13 Jbeta primers. Assay used: immunoSEQ multiplex PCR; TCRdb lists only in-frame clones, some missing. The sample includes under 200,000 clones, around 80% seen only once; the top ten take around 5.8%. The specimen was PBMCs. The receptors shown here come from a male donor in good health and CMV-seropositive.

The J gene is TRBJ2-5, the V gene TRBV5-1, with 9 bases fitting TRBD1. The CDR3 totals 15 residues. After removal of 4 bases from V and 2 bases from J, the junction contained 6 bases not matched to a gene. Germline CDR1 and CDR2: SGHRS and YFSETQ. In DNA, the CDR3 is TGCGCCAGCAGCACCCGGGACAGGGCGCAAGAGACCCAGTACTTC. It translates to CASSTRDRAQETQYF.

The chain joins TRBV7-9 to TRBJ2-5; 7 bases fit TRBD1. The V segment lost 5 bases and the J segment 0 bases; nucleotides outside the gene matches: 9. CDR3 length: 16 residues. The germline gives CDR1 SEHNR, CDR2 FQNEAQ (reference sequence). CDR3 protein: CASSPRDRRYQETQYF. CDR3 DNA sequence: TGTGCCAGCAGCCCCCGGGACAGACGGTACCAAGAGACCCAGTACTTC.

The chain's CDR3 is CASSLAISDEQFF. The DNA of the CDR3 is TGTGCCAGCAGCTTAGCGATCTCGGATGAGCAGTTCTTC. The chain joins TRBV7-8 to TRBJ2-1; D not certain. Trimming took 0 bases from V and 8 from J, leaving 8 bases between them. CDR3 length equals 13 residues. In germline, CDR1 is SGHVS, CDR2 FQNEAQ.

This chain joins TRBV19 and TRBJ2-3; 9 bases align to TRBD2. Germline V gene data show CDR1 as LNHDA and CDR2 as SQIVND (reference sequence). The ends lost 6 bases at V and 4 bases at J; junction bases unmatched: 5. The CDR3 runs to 14 residues. DNA of the CDR3: TGTGCCAGTAGGGCGGGAGGGCCGGCAGATACGCAGTATTTT. Protein sequence: CASRAGGPADTQYF.

V and J are TRBV4-1 and TRBJ1-1, with 7 nucleotides matching TRBD1. This CDR3 spans 14 amino acids. The germline CDR1 and CDR2 sequences are MGHRA and YSYEKL. After removal of 4 bases from V and 4 bases from J, the junction contained 6 bases not matched to a gene. Written as DNA, the CDR3 is TGCGCCAGCAGCCTAGGGGGCGCATTCACTGAAGCTTTCTTT. This translates into CASSLGGAFTEAFF.

The chain recombines TRBV6-7 with TRBJ2-7; 10 bases map to TRBD1. TRBV6-7 is an ORF for which the function is uncertain. The length of the CDR3 is 11 residues. The V gene end was trimmed by 11 bases and the J gene end by 5 bases; junction bases not matched to a gene: 3. The CDR3 spells CARDRGNEQYF. In DNA, the CDR3 is TGTGCCCGGGACAGGGGAAACGAGCAGTACTTC.

The chain joins TRBV18 to TRBJ2-5; 10 nucleotides align to TRBD1. Judging by the DNA end, TRBJ2-7 fits better; the J call may be wrong. The CDR3 spans 15 residues. Germline V gene data show CDR1 as KGHSH and CDR2 as LQKENI. Written as DNA, the CDR3 is TGTGCCAGCTCACGGGGGACAGGGGACGTGTACGAGCAGTACTTC. Its translation: CASSRGTGDVYEQYF.

This chain links TRBV30 with TRBJ2-1; a possible D gene is TRBD1 (6 bases). The V end was cut by 2 bases, the J end by 8 bases, with 28 bases between. Germline V gene data show CDR1 as GTSNPN and CDR2 as SVGIG (reference sequence). The CDR3 is 18 residues long. Here the CDR3 DNA reads TGTGCCTGGAGTCCTAACTGGCATGGCAACAGGGCACCCGATGAGCAGTTCTTC. Translating it yields CAWSPNWHGNRAPDEQFF.

The chain carries TRBV29-1 and TRBJ2-4; D perhaps matches TRBD1 (5 bases). Per germline, CDR1 SQVTM and CDR2 ANQGSEA. The V end lost 0 bases, the J end lost 12 bases, and 15 bases lay between the germline ends. The CDR3 loop spans 13 amino acids. Written as DNA, the CDR3 is TGCAGCGTTGAAGAGCAGGGCGGCCGAGGTCAGTACTTC. Its translation is CSVEEQGGRGQYF.

The rearrangement uses TRBV6-5 and TRBJ2-1, with TRBD1 matching 7 bases. The CDR3 length is 13 residues. Looked up from germline, CDR1 is MNHEY and CDR2 is SVGAGI. V gave up 6 bases and J gave up 8 bases; unmatched junction bases: 7. The CDR3 here is CASRRRQGDEQFF. The CDR3 DNA sequence: TGTGCCAGCAGGCGGAGACAGGGCGATGAGCAGTTCTTC.

In regard to this clone: This sample also contains other DNA sequences that code for the same CDR3. The rearrangement links TRBV5-1 to TRBJ2-7, with TRBD2 matching over 9 bases. The CDR3 length is 15 residues. Trimming removed 0 bases from V and 0 bases from J; junction bases left unmatched: 1. CDR1 SGHRS and CDR2 YFSETQ come from the germline V gene. The CDR3 loop reads CASSLGAGGSYEQYF. DNA for the CDR3: TGCGCCAGCAGCTTGGGAGCGGGGGGCTCCTACGAGCAGTACTTC.

V and J are TRBV4-2 and TRBJ2-1; 9 nucleotides match TRBD2. This CDR3 comprises 15 residues. The V gene end was trimmed by 1 base and the J gene end by 5 bases; junction bases not matched to a gene: 3. Germline CDR1 is LGHNA and CDR2 is YNFKEQ. This CDR3 is CASSQGSGRDNEQFF. CDR3 nucleotide sequence: TGTGCCAGCAGCCAAGGTAGCGGGAGAGACAATGAGCAGTTCTTC.

CDR3 sequence reads: CARRRRYNEQFF. CDR3 DNA: TGTGCACGGCGGAGGAGGTACAATGAGCAGTTCTTC. The rearrangement links TRBV27 to TRBJ2-1, with D perhaps TRBD2 (5 bases). The CDR3 consists of 12 residues. CDR1 is MNHEY, CDR2 SMNVEV, per germline (reference sequence).

The V and J genes are TRBV18 and TRBJ2-7, with D possibly being TRBD2 (5 bases). The CDR3 is 14 amino acids. Germline CDR1 is KGHSH and CDR2 is LQKENI. V was cut by 4 bases and J by 2 bases, with 12 bases left in between. CDR3 amino acids: CASSLKGSTYEQYF. CDR3 bases: TGTGCCAGCTCACTAAAAGGGAGTACCTACGAGCAGTACTTC.

The chain joins TRBV4-3 to TRBJ2-5, with 13 bases identical to TRBD2. There are 16 residues in the CDR3. Germline assignment: CDR1 LGHNA and CDR2 YSLEER. V dropped 1 base and J dropped 5; count of bases not matched to a gene: 4. The CDR3 sequence is CASSQGLAGGLETQYF. CDR3 DNA sequence: TGCGCCAGCAGCCAAGGACTAGCGGGAGGACTGGAGACCCAGTACTTC.

The J gene is TRBJ2-7, the V gene TRBV19, with 9 bases aligning to TRBD1. The germline gives CDR1 LNHDA, CDR2 SQIVND (reference sequence). After removal of 1 base from V and 6 bases from J, the junction contained 7 bases not matched to a gene. The CDR3 length is 15 residues. CDR3 sequence: CASSIVQGAGSEQYF. CDR3 sequence (DNA): TGTGCCAGTAGTATAGTACAGGGGGCAGGATCCGAGCAGTACTTC.

V is TRBV25-1 and J is TRBJ1-2, with 11 bases identical to TRBD1. CDR3 length: 16 amino acids. The V gene's germline CDR1 is MGHDK and CDR2 SYGVNS. J lost 8 bases, V lost 1 base, and 9 bases had no gene match. The CDR3 sequence is CASSEFGTGGPGGYTF. The DNA for the CDR3 is TGTGCCAGCAGTGAATTCGGGACAGGGGGGCCGGGAGGCTACACCTTC.

The chain links TRBV9 to TRBJ2-3; D gene ambiguous. The CDR3 extends over 15 amino acids. Germline CDR1 is SGDLS and CDR2 is YYNGEE. V lost 4 bases and J 2 bases, leaving 14 bases between the germline ends. The CDR3 sequence is CASSLSPGVTDTQYF. As DNA, the CDR3 is TGTGCCAGCAGCCTCTCGCCCGGAGTCACAGATACGCAGTATTTT. Combining the CDR3 with reference TRBV9 and TRBJ2-3 gives the whole variable domain DSGVTQTPKHLITATGQRVTLRCSPRSGDLSVYWYQQSLDQGLQFLIQYYNGEERAKGNILERFSAQQFPDLHSELNLSSLELGDSALYFCASSLSPGVTDTQYFGPGTRLTVL.

The V and J genes are TRBV30 and TRBJ2-3, with D perhaps TRBD1 (7 bases). The CDR3 length is 11 residues. V was shortened by 1 base and J by 11 bases, with 10 bases between the two germline ends. The V gene's germline CDR1 is GTSNPN and CDR2 SVGIG (reference sequence). CDR3 in amino acids: CAWSAGGQQYF. DNA for the CDR3: TGTGCCTGGAGTGCAGGGGGGCAGCAGTATTTT.

The chain is built from TRBV4-2 and TRBJ2-1, with 9 bases that match TRBD2. V shed 5 bases and J 9 bases; nucleotides not matched to a gene: 8. The CDR3 spans 14 residues. Germline V gene lookup returns CDR1 LGHNA and CDR2 YNFKEQ. The chain's CDR3 is CASSVPGTSLEQFF. The DNA for the CDR3 is TGTGCCAGCAGCGTACCCGGGACTAGCCTTGAGCAGTTCTTC.

CDR3 sequence reads: CASSDKSRGEQYF. CDR3 in DNA: TGTGCCAGCAGTGATAAGTCCCGGGGCGAGCAGTACTTC. The genes are TRBV6-4 and TRBJ2-7, with D perhaps TRBD2 (5 bases). The V and J ends lost 3 bases and 6 bases respectively, with 12 bases between them. The germline V gene has CDR1 MRHNA and CDR2 SNTAGT. There are 13 residues in the CDR3.

The chain carries TRBV10-3 and TRBJ2-5; 12 bases align to TRBD2. Germline lookup yields CDR1 ENHRY and CDR2 SYGVKD. V was clipped by 6 bases and J by 5 bases; unmatched bases: 10. This CDR3 is 16 amino acids long. This CDR3 reads CAISSGTSGLGETQYF. The DNA of the CDR3 is TGTGCCATCAGCTCCGGGACTAGCGGGTTGGGGGAGACCCAGTACTTC.